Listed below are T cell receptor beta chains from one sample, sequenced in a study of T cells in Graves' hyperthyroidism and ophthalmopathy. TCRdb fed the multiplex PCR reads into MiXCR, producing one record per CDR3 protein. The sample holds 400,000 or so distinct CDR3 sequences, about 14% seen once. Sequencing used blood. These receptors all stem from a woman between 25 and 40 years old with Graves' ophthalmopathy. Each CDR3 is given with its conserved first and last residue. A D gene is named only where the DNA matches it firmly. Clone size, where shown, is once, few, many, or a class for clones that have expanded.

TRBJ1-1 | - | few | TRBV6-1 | TGTGCCAGCAGTTCCCCCACTGAAGCTTTCTTT | CASSSPTEAFF
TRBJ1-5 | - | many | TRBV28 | TGTGCCAGCAGTCCCCCCCATAGCAATCAGCCCCAGCATTTT | CASSPPHSNQPQHF
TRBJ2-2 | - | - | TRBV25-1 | TGTGCCAGCAGTAATGTGAACACCGGGGAGCTGTTTTTT | CASSNVNTGELFF
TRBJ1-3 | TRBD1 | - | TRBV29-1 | TGCAGCGTTGAAGGACAGGGTTATGTGGGCTCTTGGAACACCATATATTTT | CSVEGQGYVGSWNTIYF
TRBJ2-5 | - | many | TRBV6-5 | TGTGCCAGCAGTTACTACCGGGGAAGCCAAGAGACCCAGTACTTC | CASSYYRGSQETQYF
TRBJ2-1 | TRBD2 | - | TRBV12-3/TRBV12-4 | TGTGCCAGCACAGCCGGGACTAGCGGGATAGAGTTAGCCTACAATGAGCAGTTCTTC | CASTAGTSGIELAYNEQFF
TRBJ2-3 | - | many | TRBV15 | TGTGCCACCAGCAGAGATCCGGGGGATACGCAGTATTTT | CATSRDPGDTQYF
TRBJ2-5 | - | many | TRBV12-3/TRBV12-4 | TGTGCCGGCAGCCCTCAGGGGTCCGGGGAGACCCAGTACTTC | CAGSPQGSGETQYF
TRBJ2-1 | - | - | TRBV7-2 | TGTGCCAGCAGCCTAGGGGAAGGGAGTTACGAGCAGTTCTTC | CASSLGEGSYEQFF
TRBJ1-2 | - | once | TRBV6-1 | TGTGCCAGCAGTCCAGTACTCGCTGTGGGATCAGCTAACTATGGCTACACCTTC | CASSPVLAVGSANYGYTF
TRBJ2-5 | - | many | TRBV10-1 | TGCGCCAGCACCAAGAAGGTAGCGGAGACTCAAGAGACCCAGTACTTC | CASTKKVAETQETQYF
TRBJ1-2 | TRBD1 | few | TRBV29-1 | TGCAGCGTTGTAGACAGGGGGCCCGGTAGTTCCGTTGGCTATGGCTACACCTTC | CSVVDRGPGSSVGYGYTF
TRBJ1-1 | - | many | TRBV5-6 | TGTGCCAGCAGCGGAGGGTGGCGGGAGGGTTGGAACACTGAAGCTTTCTTT | CASSGGWREGWNTEAFF
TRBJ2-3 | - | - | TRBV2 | TGTGCCAGCAGTATCGACAGGGCGGGGGGATCAGATACGCAGTATTTT | CASSIDRAGGSDTQYF
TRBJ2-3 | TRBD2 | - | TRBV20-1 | TGCAGTGCTCGAACATGGGGGGGAGGGACAGATACGCAGTATTTT | CSARTWGGGTDTQYF
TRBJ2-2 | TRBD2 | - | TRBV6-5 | TGTGCCAGCAGGTTACTAGCGGGGGGACAAACCGGGGAGCTGTTTTTT | CASRLLAGGQTGELFF
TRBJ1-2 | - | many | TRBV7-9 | TGTGCCAGCAGCTTTTCTGCGTCTGGCTCACGGGGCTACACCTTC | CASSFSASGSRGYTF
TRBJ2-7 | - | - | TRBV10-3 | TGTGCCATCAGTTCTCGAGGGGCCAACTACGAGCAGTACTTC | CAISSRGANYEQYF
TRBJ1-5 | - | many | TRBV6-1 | TGTGCCAGCGGTCCCACGGGGCGGCAGCCCCAGCATTTT | CASGPTGRQPQHF
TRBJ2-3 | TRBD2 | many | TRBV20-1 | TGCAGTGCTAGATTTCGGACTAGCGGGGACACAGATACGCAGTATTTT | CSARFRTSGDTDTQYF
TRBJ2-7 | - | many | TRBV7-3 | TGTGCCAGCAGCTTAGGTGGACAGCCCAATTCCTACGAGCAGTACTTC | CASSLGGQPNSYEQYF
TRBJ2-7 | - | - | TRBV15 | TGTGCCACCAGCAGGAAACGTGGGGACCGCGAGTTCTACGAGCAGTACTTC | CATSRKRGDREFYEQYF
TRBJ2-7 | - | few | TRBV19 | TGTGCCAGTAGTTGGAACCGTGACTCCTACGAGCAGTACTTC | CASSWNRDSYEQYF
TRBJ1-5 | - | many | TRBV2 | TGTGCCAGCTCCGCCGAGAATAGCAATCAGCCCCAGCATTTT | CASSAENSNQPQHF
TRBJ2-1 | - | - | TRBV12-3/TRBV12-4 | TGTGCCAGCACCCAGGACAGTGACAATGAGCAGTTCTTC | CASTQDSDNEQFF
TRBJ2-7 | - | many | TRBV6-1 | TGTGCCAGCAGGTCAGAATCGATTGGGTACGAGCAGTACTTC | CASRSESIGYEQYF
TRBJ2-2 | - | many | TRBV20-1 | TGCAGTGCTAAAAACACCGGGGAGCTGTTTTTT | CSAKNTGELFF
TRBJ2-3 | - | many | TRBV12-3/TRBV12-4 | TGTGCCAGCAGTTCTCTGGGGGGTAACACAGATACGCAGTATTTT | CASSSLGGNTDTQYF
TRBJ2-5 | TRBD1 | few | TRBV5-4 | TGTGCCAGCAGCTTCTTGGGACAGGGTAGCGAGACCCAGTACTTC | CASSFLGQGSETQYF
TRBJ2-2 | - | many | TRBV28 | TGTGCCAGCGGGGGTGTTCCCTTTAACACCGGGGAGCTGTTTTTT | CASGGVPFNTGELFF
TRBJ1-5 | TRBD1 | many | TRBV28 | TGTGCCAGCACCCTCCAGGGGGACTTCAATCAGCCCCAGCATTTT | CASTLQGDFNQPQHF
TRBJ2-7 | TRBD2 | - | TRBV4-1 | TGCGCCAGCAGCCCCTATAAGAGCGGGGGGTCCTACGAGCAGTACTTC | CASSPYKSGGSYEQYF
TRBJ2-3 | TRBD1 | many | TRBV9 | TGTGCCAGCAGCGCAAGTAGGGACAGCAGCACAGATACGCAGTATTTT | CASSASRDSSTDTQYF
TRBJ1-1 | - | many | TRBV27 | TGTGCCAGCAGTTCAGGGGTGACTGAAGCTTTCTTT | CASSSGVTEAFF
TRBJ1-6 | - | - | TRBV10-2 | TGCGCCACCGGGGGAAGACAGAGAGATAATTCACCCCTCCACTTT | CATGGRQRDNSPLHF
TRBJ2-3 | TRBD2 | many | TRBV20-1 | TGCAGTGCTAGAGATCACAATAGCGGGGGAGCCACAGATACGCAGTATTTT | CSARDHNSGGATDTQYF
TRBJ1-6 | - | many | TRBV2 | TGTGCCAGCAGTGAAGGCAGGGCAAATTCACCCCTCCACTTT | CASSEGRANSPLHF
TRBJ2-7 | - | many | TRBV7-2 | TGTGCCAGCAGCTTAGAAGGGCTCTCCTACGAGCAGTACTTC | CASSLEGLSYEQYF
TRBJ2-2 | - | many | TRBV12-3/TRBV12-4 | TGTGCCAGCGCCTTAGGGGGACAAATAAACACCGGGGAGCTGTTTTTT | CASALGGQINTGELFF
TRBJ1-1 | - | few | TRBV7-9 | TGTGCCAGCAGCCCCTTCGGGGGGCTCCCTGAAATGACTGAAGCTTTCTTT | CASSPFGGLPEMTEAFF
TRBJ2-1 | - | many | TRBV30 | TGTGCCTGGACAGGGTTAGGGTCCTACAATGAGCAGTTCTTC | CAWTGLGSYNEQFF
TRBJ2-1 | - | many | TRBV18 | TGTGCCAGCTCGCCCGAGGCACTGTCTGCAACGTTCTTC | CASSPEALSATFF
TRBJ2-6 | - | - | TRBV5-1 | TGCGCCAGCAGCAGTTGGGGGCCAGGGCAAACCTCTGGGGCCAACGTCCTGACTTTC | CASSSWGPGQTSGANVLTF
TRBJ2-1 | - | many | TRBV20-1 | TGCAGTGCTAGGGCCTACAATGAGCAGTTCTTC | CSARAYNEQFF
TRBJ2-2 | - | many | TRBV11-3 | TGTGCCAGCAGCATCATGGGGGAGCTGTTTTTT | CASSIMGELFF
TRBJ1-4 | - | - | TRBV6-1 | TGTGCCAGCAGTGACAGGCAAAGGGTGGCAACTAATGAAAAACTGTTTTTT | CASSDRQRVATNEKLFF
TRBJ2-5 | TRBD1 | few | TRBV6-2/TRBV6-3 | TGTGCCAGCAGACTCCGGACAGGGGTTCAAGAGACCCAGTACTTC | CASRLRTGVQETQYF
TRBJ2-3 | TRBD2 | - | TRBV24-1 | TGTGCCACCACTAGCGGGGAAAGCACAGATACGCAGTATTTT | CATTSGESTDTQYF
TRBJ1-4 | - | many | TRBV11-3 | TGTGCCAGCAGCCCCCTCCGGCAAGAAAAACTGTTTTTT | CASSPLRQEKLFF
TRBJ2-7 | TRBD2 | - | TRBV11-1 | TGTGCCAGCAGCATCATAGCGGGGTCGTACGAGCAGTACTTC | CASSIIAGSYEQYF
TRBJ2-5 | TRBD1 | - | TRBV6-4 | TGTGCCAGCAGAGCCGGACAGGGGGCTTTGGAGACCCAGTACTTC | CASRAGQGALETQYF
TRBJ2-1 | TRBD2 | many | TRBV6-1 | TGTGCCAGCAGTCCCTCGGGGGGGATATACAATGAGCAGTTCTTC | CASSPSGGIYNEQFF